This record covers a single T cell receptor (beta chain). Its antigen remains unidentified. This sample was taken from a study of shared clonotypes between healthy human individuals. Assay: immunoSEQ multiplex PCR; the TCRdb copy retains only in-frame clones and omits some. The profile shows approximately 500,000 clones, almost 97% of them singletons. CDR3 length: 11 amino acids. With V trimmed by 8 bases and J by 8 bases, 4 bases remained unmatched. The germline V gene encodes CDR1 MNHEY and CDR2 SVGAGI. General observations from the study: Larger richness was generally estimated for naive than memory subsets.

Sequenced sample: naive CD4+ T cells sorted from blood. Stated subset: CD45RA+ positively selected. The TCR comes from a woman in her 30s in good health. This chain links TRBV6-5 with TRBJ1-2; 8 bases are shared with TRBD1. The CDR3 DNA follows: TGTGCCAGCCAGGGGGCAGGAGGCTACACCTTC. This translates into CASQGAGGYTF.